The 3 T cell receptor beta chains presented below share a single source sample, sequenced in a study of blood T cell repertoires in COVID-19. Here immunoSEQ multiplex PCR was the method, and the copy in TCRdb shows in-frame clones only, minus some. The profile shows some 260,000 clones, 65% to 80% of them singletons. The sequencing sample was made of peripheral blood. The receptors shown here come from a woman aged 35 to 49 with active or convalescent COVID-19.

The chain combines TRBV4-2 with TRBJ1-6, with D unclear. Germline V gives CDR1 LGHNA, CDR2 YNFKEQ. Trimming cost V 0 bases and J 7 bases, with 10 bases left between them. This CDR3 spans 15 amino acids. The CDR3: CASSQEGSGNSPLHF. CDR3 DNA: TGTGCCAGCAGCCAAGAGGGCAGTGGCAATTCACCCCTCCACTTT.

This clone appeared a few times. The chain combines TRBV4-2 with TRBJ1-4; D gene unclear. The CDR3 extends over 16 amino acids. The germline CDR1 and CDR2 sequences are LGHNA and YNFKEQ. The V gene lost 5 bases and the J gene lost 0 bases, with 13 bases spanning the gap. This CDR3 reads CASSRARTATNEKLFF. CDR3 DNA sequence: TGTGCCAGCAGCAGGGCCCGGACTGCAACTAATGAAAAACTGTTTTTT.

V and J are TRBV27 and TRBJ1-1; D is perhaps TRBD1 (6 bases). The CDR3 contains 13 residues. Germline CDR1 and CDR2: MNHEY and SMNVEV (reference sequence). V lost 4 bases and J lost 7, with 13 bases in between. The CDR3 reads CASSSRGDFEAFF. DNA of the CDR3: TGTGCCAGCAGTTCCAGGGGCGATTTTGAAGCTTTCTTT.